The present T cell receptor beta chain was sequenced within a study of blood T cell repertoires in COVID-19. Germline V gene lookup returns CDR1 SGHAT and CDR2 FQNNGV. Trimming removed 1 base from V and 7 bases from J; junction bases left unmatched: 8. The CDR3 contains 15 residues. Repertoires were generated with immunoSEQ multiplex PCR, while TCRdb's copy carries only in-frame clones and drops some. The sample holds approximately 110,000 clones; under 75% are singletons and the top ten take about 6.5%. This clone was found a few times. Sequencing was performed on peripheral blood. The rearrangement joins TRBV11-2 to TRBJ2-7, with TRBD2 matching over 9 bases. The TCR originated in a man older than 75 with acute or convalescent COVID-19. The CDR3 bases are TGTGCCAGCAGCTTAGGGGCGGGAGGGCCTTTAGAGCAGTACTTC. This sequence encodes CASSLGAGGPLEQYF.